This T cell receptor beta chain was sequenced during a study of post-analysis software for immune sequencing data. Overall study results and limits: Controls showed lower frequencies than patients for five TRBV segments, and TRBV5-6, TRBV5-1 and TRBV20-1 were among these. With F measure, samples from one preparation batch clustered together strongly.

Remarks on this clonotype: As yet, its antigen is unknown.

Unique molecular identifiers were built into the TCR beta cDNA libraries. The authors obtained about 520,000 cDNA molecules from approximately 0.95 to 9.8 million T cells. TCRdb itself ran the PCR reads through MiXCR, one entry per CDR3 protein. The sample records 820,000 or so distinct CDR3 sequences, roughly 58% being singletons. Per germline, CDR1 SQVTM and CDR2 ANQGSEA. The V gene lost 5 bases and the J gene lost 1 base, with 11 bases spanning the gap. The CDR3 contains 13 residues. This sequence joins TRBV29-1 and TRBJ1-1; D remains unclear. What was sequenced was blood. The source is a girl aged 5-17 years with multiple sclerosis. DNA of the CDR3: TGCAGCGTTCCCGGGCCCCCGAACACTGAAGCTTTCTTT. Residues: CSVPGPPNTEAFF.